The 10 T cell receptor beta chains below were found in one sample sequenced in a study of blood T cell repertoires in COVID-19. Here immunoSEQ multiplex PCR was the method, and the copy in TCRdb shows in-frame clones only, minus some. The sample gives some 97,000 clones, just under 85% of which show up once; roughly an eighth is in the top ten. The sample comprised peripheral blood. These receptor sequences come from a man in his fifties or sixties with active or convalescent COVID-19.

This clone was observed a few times. This chain's CDR3 is CASSPGTASPLHF. The CDR3 DNA sequence: TGTGCCAGCTCACCCGGGACAGCTTCACCCCTCCACTTT. The genes are TRBV18 and TRBJ1-6, with TRBD1 matching over 7 bases. Trimming took 3 bases from V and 9 from J; bases not matched to a gene: 2. There are 13 residues in the CDR3. In germline, CDR1 is KGHSH, CDR2 LQKENI.

The CDR3 coding sequence is TGCGCCAGCAGCTTGAGGGTAGCCGGGACAGCTAATTCACCCCTCCACTTT. Translated, it gives CASSLRVAGTANSPLHF. J is TRBJ1-6 and V is TRBV5-1, with 7 positions matching TRBD1. Germline V gives CDR1 SGHRS, CDR2 YFSETQ. J was trimmed by 6 bases and V by 1 base; bases with no gene match: 10. The length of the CDR3 is 17 residues.

This clone has only a few counts. The chain combines TRBV3-1 (or the pseudogene TRBV3-2) with TRBJ2-7, with D possibly TRBD2 on 5 matching bases. V lost 2 bases and J 7 bases, leaving 21 bases between the germline ends. Germline V gives CDR1 LGHDT, CDR2 YNNKEL (reference sequence). The CDR3 runs 16 residues. DNA of the CDR3: TGTGCCAGCAGCCAATCCAGCGGAGGAGCTCGGTGGGAGCAGTACTTC. Its protein is CASSQSSGGARWEQYF.

This clone was counted a single time. The DNA of the CDR3 is TGTGCCAGCAGTTTTTTCGGGAGGGCCCAAGAGACCCAGTACTTC. It codes for CASSFFGRAQETQYF. The chain employs TRBV28 and TRBJ2-5; TRBD2 matches at 8 bases. This CDR3 spans 15 amino acids. V shed 3 bases, J shed 1 base, and the junction held 4 bases outside the gene matches. CDR1 MDHEN and CDR2 SYDVKM come from the germline V gene.

V and J are TRBV9 and TRBJ1-4; the match to TRBD1 covers 7 bases. The germline V gene has CDR1 SGDLS and CDR2 YYNGEE. CDR3 length: 14 amino acids. With 4 bases clipped from V and 7 bases from J, the junction kept 7 bases outside the gene matches. This chain's CDR3 is CASSPGYRGEKLFF. The CDR3, as DNA: TGTGCCAGCAGCCCTGGATACAGGGGTGAAAAACTGTTTTTT.

This rearrangement joins TRBV7-3 to TRBJ2-7; TRBD1 is a possible D gene (5 bases). The CDR3 length is 14 residues. Trimming shortened V by 5 bases and J by 6 bases, and 17 bases separated the two germline ends. Germline assignment: CDR1 SGHTA and CDR2 FQGTGA. CDR3 nucleotides: TGTGCCAGCAGCCCCGGGCGGCAGGGAAGCGAGCAGTACTTC. Residues: CASSPGRQGSEQYF.

This chain joins TRBV4-2 and TRBJ2-3, with no clear D. V dropped 2 bases and J dropped 1 base, with 10 bases sitting between them. Germline lookup yields CDR1 LGHNA and CDR2 YNFKEQ. The CDR3 is 15 amino acids. DNA of the CDR3: TGTGCCAGCAGCCAACCTATATCGGGCACAGATACGCAGTATTTT. It codes for CASSQPISGTDTQYF.

This clone was observed a handful of times. The gene calls are TRBV18 and TRBJ1-5; perhaps TRBD1 as D (6 bases). The CDR3 totals 16 residues. Germline-derived CDR1 and CDR2 are KGHSH and LQKENI. Trimming took 2 bases from V and 6 from J, leaving 17 bases between them. The DNA of the CDR3 is TGTGCCAGCTCACCAGAGAGGGGGTCGATGGGTCAGCCCCAGCATTTT. Protein: CASSPERGSMGQPQHF.

This rearrangement joins TRBV27 to TRBJ2-2; 14 nucleotides align to TRBD2. This CDR3 has 17 residues. Trimming cost V 6 bases and J 5 bases; bases outside gene matches: 8. Germline V gene sequence: CDR1 MNHEY, CDR2 SMNVEV (reference sequence). The CDR3 coding sequence is TGTGCCAGCAGAAGACTAGCGGGAGGGCCGGGGACCGGGGAGCTGTTTTTT. This gives the protein CASRRLAGGPGTGELFF.

The chain joins TRBV27 to TRBJ1-5; maybe TRBD1 (5 bases). The CDR3 is 12 residues long. V was shortened by 8 bases and J by 0 bases, with 5 bases between the two germline ends. The V gene's germline CDR1 is MNHEY and CDR2 SMNVEV (reference sequence). The CDR3 sequence: CASGHSNQPQHF. CDR3 sequence (DNA): TGTGCCAGCGGACATAGCAATCAGCCCCAGCATTTT.